The next 19 T cell receptor beta chains were all read from a single sample in a study of CD8 T cells in Susac syndrome. An amount of RNA that ranged from roughly 0.5 to 1 ug was reverse transcribed with random hexamers. TCRdb reanalysed the immunoSEQ multiplex PCR reads using MiXCR and keeps one entry per CDR3 protein. The table shows 130,000 or so distinct CDR3 sequences, with approximately 95% occurring only once. The sequenced sample was CD4+ T cells from PBMCs. These receptor sequences come from a human donor with multiple sclerosis.

The chain employs TRBV30 and TRBJ1-1; D ambiguous. Trimming removed 7 bases from V and 0 bases from J, with 6 bases in between. The germline gives CDR1 GTSNPN, CDR2 SVGIG (reference sequence). The length of the CDR3 is 11 residues. The CDR3 region has the DNA TGTGCCTACGACGTGAACACTGAAGCTTTCTTT. This translates into CAYDVNTEAFF.

Notes on this clonotype: Sequence at one end of the junction differs from germline and may be a read error. The genes are TRBV30 and TRBJ1-1; D remains ambiguous. Germline CDR1 and CDR2: GTSNPN and SVGIG (reference sequence). The CDR3 consists of 13 residues. The CDR3 DNA follows: TGTGCCGGTGCTACTCGCGGTAACGCTGAAGTTTTCTTT. As protein: CAGATRGNAEVFF. The full variable domain, its missing parts supplied by reference TRBV30 and TRBJ1-1, is SQTIHQWPATLVQPVGSPLSLECTVEGTSNPNLYWYRQAAGRGLQLLFYSVGIGQISSEVPQNLSASRPQDRQFILSSKKLLLSDSGFYLCAGATRGNAEVFFGQGTRLTVV.

The chain couples TRBV20-1 to TRBJ2-1, with D possibly matching TRBD2 (6 bases). The CDR3 covers 18 residues. The germline V gene encodes CDR1 DFQATT and CDR2 SNEGSKA (reference sequence). V was clipped by 3 bases and J by 6 bases, with 27 bases between them. DNA of the CDR3: TGCAGTGCTAGGGCTGACCGGGACTCAATCTATGGGATCAATGAGCAGTTCTTC. Its protein is CSARADRDSIYGINEQFF.

The chain couples TRBV14 to TRBJ2-1; 7 bases fit TRBD2. Germline V gene lookup returns CDR1 SGHDN and CDR2 FVKESK. The CDR3 loop spans 16 amino acids. The V and J ends lost 4 bases and 5 bases, in that order; junction bases with no gene match: 11. In DNA, the CDR3 is TGTGCCAGCAGCCTGAGAAGCGGGGTAACGGACAATGAGCAGTTCTTC. It specifies CASSLRSGVTDNEQFF.

This chain uses TRBV27 with TRBJ1-5, with D possibly matching TRBD1 (5 bases). Germline values: CDR1 MNHEY, CDR2 SMNVEV (reference sequence). This CDR3 spans 18 amino acids. The V and J ends lost 5 bases and 2 bases respectively, with 22 bases between them. CDR3 sequence reads: CASSNSPGSVRGNQPQHF. CDR3 coding DNA: TGTGCCAGCAGTAACTCCCCAGGGTCGGTACGAGGCAATCAGCCCCAGCATTTT.

The J gene is TRBJ1-1, the V gene TRBV3-1, with D perhaps matching TRBD1 (5 bases). V was trimmed by 8 bases and J by 7 bases, leaving 11 bases between them. Germline V lookup: CDR1 LGHDT, CDR2 YNNKEL (reference sequence). The CDR3 sequence is 11 residues long. Here the CDR3 reads CASVGGVEAFF. The CDR3 DNA follows: TGTGCCAGCGTGGGGGGAGTTGAAGCTTTCTTT. Complete variable domain (other parts from reference TRBV3-1 and TRBJ1-1): DTAVSQTPKYLVTQMGNDKSIKCEQNLGHDTMYWYKQDSKKFLKIMFSYNNKELIINETVPNRFSPKSPDKAHLNLHINSLELGDSAVYFCASVGGVEAFFGQGTRLTVV.

J is TRBJ1-6 and V is TRBV30, with D uncertain. The CDR3 is 13 residues long. V was pared by 2 bases and J by 7 bases, with 9 bases between. Germline V gene lookup returns CDR1 GTSNPN and CDR2 SVGIG (reference sequence). CDR3 residues: CAWSSGSNSPLHF. The CDR3 bases are TGTGCCTGGAGTTCTGGCTCCAATTCACCCCTCCACTTT.

This chain connects TRBV28 to TRBJ2-7; D may be TRBD2 (6 bases). Trimming took off 8 bases at V and 4 bases at J, with 9 bases between the two ends. The CDR3 contains 11 residues. Per germline, CDR1 MDHEN and CDR2 SYDVKM. CDR3 region: CASGREYEQYF. The CDR3 nucleotides are TGTGCCAGCGGACGGGAGTACGAGCAGTACTTC.

This sequence joins TRBV6-2 or TRBV6-3 and TRBJ2-1; D possibly corresponds to TRBD2 (5 bases). Trimming left V 6 bases short and J 9 bases short, with 12 bases between. The CDR3 runs 12 residues. The germline V gene encodes CDR1 MNHEY and CDR2 SVGEGT. The CDR3: CASRPRGSEQFF. CDR3 nucleotides: TGTGCCAGCAGGCCACGGGGTAGTGAGCAGTTCTTC.

V usage is TRBV5-4 and J usage is TRBJ2-5, with D possibly being TRBD1 (6 bases). Per the germline V gene, CDR1 is SGHNT and CDR2 is YYREEE (reference sequence). The V gene lost 6 bases and the J gene lost 0 bases, with 12 bases spanning the gap. This CDR3 is built from 14 residues. In nucleotides, the CDR3 is TGTGCCAGCACGATCTGGGGGCACCAAGAGACCCAGTACTTC. Translating gives CASTIWGHQETQYF.

In nucleotides, the CDR3 is TGTGCCAGCAGCTTATTTAGGGGTGAGACCCAGTACTTC. Translation gives CASSLFRGETQYF. The chain links TRBV7-2 to TRBJ2-5, with D possibly TRBD1 on 5 matching bases. Germline V lookup: CDR1 SGHTA, CDR2 FQGNSA. Between the trimmed V and J ends, which lost 2 bases and 5 bases, there was a span of 9 bases. This CDR3 is built from 13 residues.

The V gene is TRBV12-3 or TRBV12-4, the J gene TRBJ1-2; D possibly corresponds to TRBD1 (5 bases). This CDR3 contains 15 residues. Trimming pared 5 bases from V and 2 bases from J, leaving 15 bases between. CDR3 protein: CASSPWGVSNYGYTF. The CDR3 DNA sequence: TGTGCCAGCAGTCCCTGGGGGGTCAGCAACTATGGCTACACCTTC.

A single count supports this clonotype. The V call is TRBV2, the J call TRBJ2-5, with D possibly TRBD2 on 5 matching bases. Germline loops: CDR1 SNHLY, CDR2 FYNNEI. V lost 2 bases to trimming and J lost 2 bases, with 15 bases between them. The CDR3 contains 16 residues. CDR3 region: CASSESEAGSQETQYF. CDR3 in DNA: TGTGCCAGCAGTGAATCCGAGGCGGGCAGTCAAGAGACCCAGTACTTC.

V gene TRBV25-1 combines with J gene TRBJ2-5; D possibly uses TRBD1 or TRBD2 (6 bases each). The CDR3 is 15 residues long. The V end lost 6 bases, the J end lost 4 bases, and 18 bases lay between the germline ends. Germline V gene data show CDR1 as MGHDK and CDR2 as SYGVNS. CDR3 amino acids: CASSPPRGDLETQYF. The DNA of the CDR3 is TGTGCCAGCAGCCCCCCGAGGGGGGATCTAGAGACCCAGTACTTC.

The rearrangement uses TRBV20-1 and TRBJ2-5; D gene uncertain. This CDR3 region has 14 residues. CDR1 is DFQATT and CDR2 is SNEGSKA in the germline V gene (reference sequence). V was trimmed by 3 bases and J by 4 bases, leaving 15 bases between them. CDR3 nucleotides: TGCAGTGCTAGTGTCCGGGCTACCGGAGAGACCCAGTACTTC. Encoded protein: CSASVRATGETQYF.

The gene calls are TRBV28 and TRBJ2-5, with 9 positions matching TRBD2. This CDR3 comprises 18 residues. V shed 8 bases and J 1 base; nucleotides not matched to a gene: 17. Germline lookup yields CDR1 MDHEN and CDR2 SYDVKM. CDR3 coding DNA: TGTGCCAGCTTGAGACTGCGGCGTAGCGGGGGACGCCAAGAGACCCAGTACTTC. Amino acid sequence: CASLRLRRSGGRQETQYF.

The chain carries TRBV29-1 and TRBJ2-5, with TRBD2 identical over 10 bases. V trimming: 6 bases; J trimming: 2 bases; junction bases outside the gene matches: 9. The CDR3 length is 15 residues. Germline V CDR1 and CDR2: SQVTM, ANQGSEA. DNA of the CDR3: TGCAGCGTCGCCCCCGGGACTAGCGTACAAGAGACCCAGTACTTC. It translates to CSVAPGTSVQETQYF. Supplemented by reference TRBV29-1 and TRBJ2-5, the full variable domain reads SAVISQKPSRDICQRGTSLTIQCQVDSQVTMMFWYRQQPGQSLTLIATANQGSEATYESGFVIDKFPISRPNLTFSTLTVSNMSPEDSSIYLCSVAPGTSVQETQYFGPGTRLLVL.

This chain links TRBV14 with TRBJ2-7; D may be TRBD1 (6 bases). In germline, CDR1 is SGHDN, CDR2 FVKESK. CDR3 length: 14 residues. With 4 bases removed from V and 4 bases from J, the gap between germline ends came to 14 bases. The CDR3 nucleotides read TGTGCCAGCAGCCTCGGGACACCTCCTTACGAGCAGTACTTC. It encodes CASSLGTPPYEQYF.

The J gene is TRBJ2-7, the V gene TRBV7-2; D is possibly TRBD1 (5 bases). Germline V lookup: CDR1 SGHTA, CDR2 FQGNSA. V gave up 2 bases and J gave up 6 bases, with 14 bases separating them. This CDR3 has 14 residues. In DNA, the CDR3 is TGTGCCAGCAGCTTACTGGCAGGGCGGCGCGAGCAGTACTTC. The encoded protein is CASSLLAGRREQYF.